This T cell receptor beta chain was captured by sequencing in a study of T cells after somatic rescue of genetic block. Using immunoSEQ multiplex PCR, the repertoire was profiled, and TCRdb retains in-frame clones only, with some absent. The sample includes about 67,000 clones, around 90% seen only once; the top ten take approximately 3%. The CDR3 length is 14 residues. With 4 bases clipped from V and 6 bases from J, the junction kept 4 bases outside the gene matches. Germline CDR1 reads KGHSH; CDR2 reads LQKENI. This clonotype was sampled from a man aged 35 to 55. The material sequenced was peripheral blood mononuclear cells (PBMCs). This chain joins TRBV18 and TRBJ2-2; TRBD1 matches at 8 bases. The CDR3 loop reads CASSQGQAAGELFF. The CDR3 bases are TGTGCCAGCTCACAGGGACAGGCGGCCGGGGAGCTGTTTTTT.